The clone carrying this TCR delta chain occurred a few times. The sample originates from a study of delta chains in infants with herpesvirus infections. The CDR3 extends over 14 amino acids. V dropped 0 bases and J dropped 5; count of bases not matched to a gene: 3. The germline gives CDR1 TSWWSYY, CDR2 QGS. Gamma-chain- and delta-chain-specific primers converted PBMC RNA into TCR cDNA. TCRdb re-called clones from the RT-PCR reads via CATT. The sample has over a thousand delta-chain clones, 35% seen once; the top ten hold 7% to 10%. V is TRDV1 and J is TRDJ1; 7 bases fit TRDD3. This receptor was identified in a human donor who was a Ugandan infant, either HIV-exposed or HIV-unexposed (not recorded which). The source material was peripheral blood, sampled at time point 1 of longitudinal follow-up. Written as DNA, the CDR3 is TGTGCTCTTGGGGAACTCGCACTGGGGGATAAACTCATCTTT. Protein: CALGELALGDKLIF.